Listed here are 16 T cell receptor beta chains from one sample, sequenced in a study of brain T cells in children with intractable seizures. The repertoire was sequenced with immunoSEQ multiplex PCR; TCRdb's copy has only in-frame clones and lacks some. The data show about 7,400 clones, 73% seen once. The sequenced cases were selected for having the highest brain T cell transcript signatures. Sequences were derived from resected brain tissue, sampled at surgery. These receptors originate from a boy in the first two years of life with tuberous sclerosis and intractable seizures.

V usage is TRBV5-1 and J usage is TRBJ1-1, with TRBD1 as a possible D gene (5 bases). This CDR3 spans 13 amino acids. Germline-derived CDR1 and CDR2 are SGHRS and YFSETQ. V was trimmed by 2 bases and J by 3 bases, leaving 8 bases between them. CDR3 loop: CASSFRADTEAFF. The CDR3 nucleotides are TGCGCCAGCAGCTTCAGGGCCGACACTGAAGCTTTCTTT.

This clone was detected only a few times. The gene calls are TRBV9 and TRBJ2-7; D is unclear. CDR1 is SGDLS and CDR2 is YYNGEE in the germline V gene. The CDR3 is 13 amino acids. Trimming left V 4 bases short and J 0 bases short, with 8 bases between. CDR3 amino acids: CASSSQDSYEQYF. Written as DNA, the CDR3 is TGTGCCAGCAGCTCTCAGGACTCCTACGAGCAGTACTTC.

DNA of the CDR3: TGTGCCAGCAGCCCAACTGAAGGTGCTAACTATGGCTACACCTTC. The encoded protein is CASSPTEGANYGYTF. This chain connects TRBV7-3 to TRBJ1-2; D is ambiguous. The CDR3 totals 15 residues. Trimming took off 5 bases at V and 0 bases at J, with 13 bases between the two ends. CDR1 is SGHTA and CDR2 is FQGTGA in the germline V gene. Using reference TRBV7-3 and TRBJ1-2 for the parts outside the CDR3, the full variable domain is GAGVSQTPSNKVTEKGKYVELRCDPISGHTALYWYRQSLGQGPEFLIYFQGTGAADDSGLPNDRFFAVRPEGSVSTLKIQRTERGDSAVYLCASSPTEGANYGYTFGSGTRLTVV.

The chain employs TRBV6-5 and TRBJ1-2, with 7 bases lining up with TRBD1. Germline V lookup: CDR1 MNHEY, CDR2 SVGAGI. The CDR3 sequence is 13 residues long. J gave up 2 bases and V 6 bases, and 3 bases lay outside the gene matches. The DNA of the CDR3 is TGTGCCAGCAGGACGGGACAGAACTATGGCTACACCTTC. This gives the protein CASRTGQNYGYTF.

The V call is TRBV4-2, the J call TRBJ1-3, with 7 bases matching TRBD1. Trimming removed 0 bases from V and 4 bases from J; junction bases left unmatched: 9. The CDR3 loop spans 17 amino acids. CDR1 and CDR2 (germline): LGHNA, YNFKEQ. CDR3 DNA sequence: TGTGCCAGCAGCCAAGATAAGGGCAGGGGGGTCGGAAACACCATATATTTT. Amino acid sequence: CASSQDKGRGVGNTIYF.

In its sample, this clone was seen a few times. J is TRBJ1-2 and V is TRBV19; 8 bases agree with TRBD1. V shed 7 bases and J 3 bases; nucleotides not matched to a gene: 10. Germline CDR1 LNHDA, CDR2 SQIVND (reference sequence). The CDR3 is 15 residues long. The CDR3 DNA reads TGTGCCAGTACCATACGGACAGGGAAAGACTATGGCTACACCTTC. As protein: CASTIRTGKDYGYTF.

The chain employs TRBV3-1 (or the pseudogene TRBV3-2) and TRBJ2-2, with 13 bases matching TRBD2. The CDR3 contains 17 residues. Per the germline V gene, CDR1 is LGHDT and CDR2 is YNNKEL (reference sequence). J was trimmed by 2 bases and V by 4 bases; bases with no gene match: 4. CDR3 bases: TGTGCCAGCAGCCGTGGACTAGCGGGGGTTAACACCGGGGAGCTGTTTTTT. Its translation: CASSRGLAGVNTGELFF.

The chain joins TRBV2 to TRBJ2-2; TRBD1 matches 8 bases. V was clipped by 8 bases and J by 0 bases; unmatched bases: 17. The CDR3 contains 19 residues. Germline CDR1 SNHLY, CDR2 FYNNEI. The CDR3 nucleotides read TGTGCCAGCGCCTTGACCCTTACCCGGGACAGGTCGAACACCGGGGAGCTGTTTTTT. It encodes CASALTLTRDRSNTGELFF.

The chain carries TRBV10-3 and TRBJ1-6, with D perhaps matching TRBD1 (5 bases). CDR3 length equals 13 residues. Germline CDR1 and CDR2: ENHRY and SYGVKD. The ends were cut back, 7 bases at V and 5 bases at J, with 9 bases in the middle. The CDR3 DNA follows: TGTGCCATCACAGGGACGGATAATTCACCCCTCCACTTT. Translated, it gives CAITGTDNSPLHF.

The chain joins TRBV11-2 to TRBJ2-1; a weak D match, TRBD1 (6 bases). V gave up 3 bases and J gave up 7 bases, with 19 bases separating them. This CDR3 contains 16 residues. Germline CDR1 and CDR2: SGHAT and FQNNGV. The CDR3 DNA follows: TGTGCCAGCAGCTTTCCCCGGGACAAACTTTTAAATGAGCAGTTCTTC. Protein: CASSFPRDKLLNEQFF.

This clone was recorded a few times. The chain links TRBV7-3 to TRBJ2-5; D ambiguous. The V gene lost 5 bases and the J gene lost 5 bases, with 12 bases spanning the gap. Germline CDR1 is SGHTA and CDR2 is FQGTGA. The CDR3 sequence is 13 residues long. The CDR3, as DNA: TGTGCCAGCAGCATACACCCCAGGGAGACCCAGTACTTC. It translates to CASSIHPRETQYF.

In this sample, this clone turned up a few times. The sample carries other DNA sequences with the same CDR3. The V call is TRBV6-1, the J call TRBJ1-2; tentatively, D is TRBD1 (5 bases). The CDR3 length is 11 residues. Germline V gene sequence: CDR1 MNHNS, CDR2 SASEGT. Trimming took off 10 bases at V and 4 bases at J, with 10 bases between the two ends. The CDR3 reads CAIRQIYGYTF. DNA for the CDR3: TGTGCCATCCGACAGATCTATGGCTACACCTTC.

Only a few counts were recorded for this clone. The V call is TRBV25-1, the J call TRBJ1-2; no reliable D call. The CDR3 sequence is 11 residues long. V was pared by 4 bases and J by 8 bases, with 8 bases between. CDR1 and CDR2 (germline): MGHDK, SYGVNS. Written as DNA, the CDR3 is TGTGCCAGCAGTGTGGGGTTAGGCTACACCTTC. Its translation is CASSVGLGYTF.

As DNA, the CDR3 is TGCAGCGCCACGACCGACAGGGGAATTCTGACAGATACGCAGTATTTT. Translation: CSATTDRGILTDTQYF. This chain uses TRBV29-1 with TRBJ2-3, with TRBD1 matching over 8 bases. J lost 3 bases, V lost 7 bases, and 15 bases had no gene match. The CDR3 is 16 residues long. Germline-derived CDR1 and CDR2 are SQVTM and ANQGSEA.

The chain couples TRBV14 to TRBJ2-5; D might be TRBD2 (6 bases). V shed 0 bases and J shed 5 bases, with 13 bases lying between them. Per the germline V gene, CDR1 is SGHDN and CDR2 is FVKESK. The length of the CDR3 is 15 residues. This CDR3 is CASSQDRLVSETQYF. Written as DNA, the CDR3 is TGTGCCAGCAGCCAAGACCGACTAGTGTCGGAGACCCAGTACTTC.

This chain connects TRBV7-8 to TRBJ1-1; D might be TRBD1 (6 bases). This CDR3 contains 13 residues. The germline V gene has CDR1 SGHVS and CDR2 FQNEAQ. The V end was cut by 6 bases, the J end by 1 base, with 9 bases between. The CDR3 spells CASRTDRNTEAFF. CDR3 bases: TGTGCCAGCAGGACGGACAGGAACACTGAAGCTTTCTTT. The complete variable domain, with remaining parts taken from reference TRBV7-8 and TRBJ1-1, reads GAGVSQSPRYKVAKRGQDVALRCDPISGHVSLFWYQQALGQGPEFLTYFQNEAQLDKSGLPSDRFFAERPEGSVSTLKIQRTQQEDSAVYLCASRTDRNTEAFFGQGTRLTVV.